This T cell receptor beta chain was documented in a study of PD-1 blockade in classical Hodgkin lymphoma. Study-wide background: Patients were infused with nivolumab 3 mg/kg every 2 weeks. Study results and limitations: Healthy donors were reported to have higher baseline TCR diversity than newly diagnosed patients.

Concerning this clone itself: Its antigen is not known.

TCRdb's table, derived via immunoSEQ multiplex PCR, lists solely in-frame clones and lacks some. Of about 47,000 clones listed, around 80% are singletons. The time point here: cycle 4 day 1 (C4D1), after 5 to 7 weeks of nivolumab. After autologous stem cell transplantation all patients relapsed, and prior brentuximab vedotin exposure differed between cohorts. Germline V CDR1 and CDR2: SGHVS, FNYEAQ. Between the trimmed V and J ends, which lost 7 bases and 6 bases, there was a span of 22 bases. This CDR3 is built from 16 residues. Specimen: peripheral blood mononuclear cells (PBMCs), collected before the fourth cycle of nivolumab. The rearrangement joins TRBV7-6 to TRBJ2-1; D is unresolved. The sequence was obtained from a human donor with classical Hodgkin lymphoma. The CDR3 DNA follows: TGTGCCAGCACCCCTGGAACAGACTTTAGATCCAATGAGCAGTTCTTC. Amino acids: CASTPGTDFRSNEQFF.